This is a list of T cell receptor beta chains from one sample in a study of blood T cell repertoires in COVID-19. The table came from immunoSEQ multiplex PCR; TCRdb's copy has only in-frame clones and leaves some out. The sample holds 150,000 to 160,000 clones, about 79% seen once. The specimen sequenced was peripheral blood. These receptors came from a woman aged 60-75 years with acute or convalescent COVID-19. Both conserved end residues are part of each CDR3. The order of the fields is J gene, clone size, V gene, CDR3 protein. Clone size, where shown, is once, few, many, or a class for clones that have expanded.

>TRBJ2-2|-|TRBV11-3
CASSLVTVVTGELFF
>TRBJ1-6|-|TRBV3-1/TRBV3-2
CASSHQQGNSPLHF
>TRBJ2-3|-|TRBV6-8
CASRRAGAYTDTQYF
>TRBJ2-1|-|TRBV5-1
CASSLVWRGGGDEQFF
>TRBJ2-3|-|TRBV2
CALVLLRLAGDSDTQYF
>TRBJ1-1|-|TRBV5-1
CASSATGQMNTEAFF
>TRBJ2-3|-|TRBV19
CASSKHRTDTQYF
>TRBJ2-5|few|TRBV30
CAWKVAGGPKTQYF
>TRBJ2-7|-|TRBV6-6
CASSYSSQGGEQYF
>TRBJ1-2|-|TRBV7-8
CASSLAGGGGVYGYTF
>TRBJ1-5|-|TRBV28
CASSPGPGMSNQPQHF
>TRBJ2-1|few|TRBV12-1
CASSLGTSGGKSQGNEQFF
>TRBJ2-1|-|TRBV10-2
CASSESGGGLYNEQFF
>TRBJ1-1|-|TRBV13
CASSLWGAGGPEAFF
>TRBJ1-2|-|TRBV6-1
CASSEGGNYGYTF
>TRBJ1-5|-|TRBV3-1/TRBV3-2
CASQTGKAGQPQHF
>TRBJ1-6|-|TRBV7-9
CASSLLPGQGPPAPLHF
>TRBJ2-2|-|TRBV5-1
CASSFTSGVNTGELFF
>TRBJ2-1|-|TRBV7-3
CASSLASGGYEQFF
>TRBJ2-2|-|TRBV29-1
CSARVGQNTGELFF
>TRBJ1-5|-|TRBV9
CASSATGYSNQPQHF
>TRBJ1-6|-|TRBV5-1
CASSLRTDNSPLHF
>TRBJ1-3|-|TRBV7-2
CASSSHEANSGNTIYF
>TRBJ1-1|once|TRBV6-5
CASRLIPMNTEAFF
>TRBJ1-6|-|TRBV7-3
CASSPRSPRGDSPLHF
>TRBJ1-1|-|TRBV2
CASRQTGLLNTEAFF
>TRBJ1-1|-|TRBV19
CASFPGQGSPRRTEAFF
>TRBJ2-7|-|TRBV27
CASSLRGAQEQYF
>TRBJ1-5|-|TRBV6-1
CASSEGDFATQHF
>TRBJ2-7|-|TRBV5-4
CASSLVRTESSYEQYF
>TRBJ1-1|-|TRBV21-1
CASSIRTEGSRRYTEAFF
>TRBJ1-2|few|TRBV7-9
CASSHPRTGQGYTF
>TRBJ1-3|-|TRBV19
CASSTQVSGNTIYF
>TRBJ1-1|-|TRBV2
CASPTGTEAFF
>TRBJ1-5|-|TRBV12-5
CASGLWGQGTQPQHF
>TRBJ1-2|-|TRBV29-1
CSVSGTGIYGYTF
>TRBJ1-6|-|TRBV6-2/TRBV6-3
CASSPWDRGDNSPLHF
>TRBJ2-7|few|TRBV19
CASSTLQGPGEQYF
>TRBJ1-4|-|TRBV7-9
CASSSNRGLTTNEKLFF
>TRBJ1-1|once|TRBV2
CASSGSGNTEAFF
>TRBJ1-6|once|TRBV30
CAWSVGGGNSPLHF
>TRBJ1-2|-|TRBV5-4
CASSPGRDYGYTF
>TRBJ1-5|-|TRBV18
CASSPGSGSNQPQHF